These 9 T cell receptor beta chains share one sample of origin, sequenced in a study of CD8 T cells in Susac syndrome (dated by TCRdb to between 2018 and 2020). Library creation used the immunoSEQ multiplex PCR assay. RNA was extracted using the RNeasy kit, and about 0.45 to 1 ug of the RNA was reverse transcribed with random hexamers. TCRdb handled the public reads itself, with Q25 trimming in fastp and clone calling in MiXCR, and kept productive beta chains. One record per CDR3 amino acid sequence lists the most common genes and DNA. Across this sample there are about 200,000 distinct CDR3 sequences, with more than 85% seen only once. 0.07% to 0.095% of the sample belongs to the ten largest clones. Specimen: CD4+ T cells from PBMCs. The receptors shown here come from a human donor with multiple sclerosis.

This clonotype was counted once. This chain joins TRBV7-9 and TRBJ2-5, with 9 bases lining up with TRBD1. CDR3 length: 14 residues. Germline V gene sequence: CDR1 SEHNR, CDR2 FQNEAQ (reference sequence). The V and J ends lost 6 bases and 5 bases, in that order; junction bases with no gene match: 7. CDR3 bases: TGTGCCAGCAGTTTCACAGGGGGCGATGAGACCCAGTACTTC. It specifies CASSFTGGDETQYF.

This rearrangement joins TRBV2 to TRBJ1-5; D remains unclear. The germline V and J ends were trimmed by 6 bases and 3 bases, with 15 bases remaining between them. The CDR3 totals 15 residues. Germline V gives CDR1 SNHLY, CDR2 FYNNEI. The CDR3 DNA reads TGTGCCAGCAGCATTGCGGACGGAAACAATCAGCCCCAGCATTTT. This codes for CASSIADGNNQPQHF.

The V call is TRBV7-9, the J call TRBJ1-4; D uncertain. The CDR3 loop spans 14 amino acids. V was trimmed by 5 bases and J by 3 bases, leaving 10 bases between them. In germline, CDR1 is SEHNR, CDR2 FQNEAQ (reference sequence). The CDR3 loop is CASSPRVANEKLFF. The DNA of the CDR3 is TGTGCCAGCAGCCCTCGTGTGGCTAATGAAAAACTGTTTTTT.

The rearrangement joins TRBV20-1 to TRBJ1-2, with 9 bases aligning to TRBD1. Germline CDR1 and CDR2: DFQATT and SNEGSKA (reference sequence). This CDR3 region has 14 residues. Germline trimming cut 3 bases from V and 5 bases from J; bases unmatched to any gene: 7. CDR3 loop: CSASDGTGSYGYTF. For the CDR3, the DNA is TGCAGTGCTAGTGACGGGACAGGGAGTTATGGCTACACCTTC.

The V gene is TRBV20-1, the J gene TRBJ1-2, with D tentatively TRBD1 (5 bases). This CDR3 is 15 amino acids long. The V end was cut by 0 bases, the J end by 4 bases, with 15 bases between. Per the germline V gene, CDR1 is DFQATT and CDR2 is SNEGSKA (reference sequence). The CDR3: CSARDDSRFGYGYTF. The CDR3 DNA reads TGCAGTGCTAGAGACGACAGTCGATTTGGCTATGGCTACACCTTC.

The CDR3 region is CAWSRGQGLGYTF. CDR3 bases: TGTGCCTGGAGTCGGGGACAGGGGCTTGGCTACACCTTC. This rearrangement joins TRBV30 to TRBJ1-2; 10 nucleotides line up with TRBD1. This CDR3 spans 13 amino acids. Germline values: CDR1 GTSNPN, CDR2 SVGIG (reference sequence). Germline trimming cut 2 bases from V and 7 bases from J; bases unmatched to any gene: 4.

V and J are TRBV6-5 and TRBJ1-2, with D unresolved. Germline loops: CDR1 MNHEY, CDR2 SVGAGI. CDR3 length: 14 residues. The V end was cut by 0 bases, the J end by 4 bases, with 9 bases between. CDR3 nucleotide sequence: TGTGCCAGCAGTTACTCCAGCAGCCGCTATGGCTACACCTTC. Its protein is CASSYSSSRYGYTF.

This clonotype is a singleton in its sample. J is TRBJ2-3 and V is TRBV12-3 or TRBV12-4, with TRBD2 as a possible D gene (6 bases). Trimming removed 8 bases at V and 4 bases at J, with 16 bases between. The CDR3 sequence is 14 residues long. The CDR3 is CASAGTPLADTQYF. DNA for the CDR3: TGTGCCAGCGCCGGGACTCCTTTGGCAGATACGCAGTATTTT.

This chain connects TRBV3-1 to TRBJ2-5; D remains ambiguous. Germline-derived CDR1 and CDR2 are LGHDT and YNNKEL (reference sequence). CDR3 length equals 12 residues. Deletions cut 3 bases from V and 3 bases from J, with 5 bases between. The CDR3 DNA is TGTGCCAGCAGCCAGCCAGAAGAGACCCAGTACTTC. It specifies CASSQPEETQYF.